This T cell receptor beta chain was captured in a study of Tregs in tolerant kidney transplant recipients. The method was immunoSEQ multiplex PCR; TCRdb's version includes in-frame clones alone and lacks a portion of them. The repertoire includes around 77,000 clones, roughly 98% of them detected once, and over 0.45% sits in the top ten. Whole-study findings and limits: No direct test of biological reproducibility was done here. The small number of patients limits these findings pending further validation. Expanding Tregs on activated donor B cells appeared to best identify donor-specific TCRbeta clones. For some patients, primers changed over time, blocking nucleotide-level comparison.

The CDR3 runs 18 residues. Germline CDR1 and CDR2: SGHNT and YYREEE (reference sequence). V dropped 5 bases and J dropped 0; count of bases not matched to a gene: 8. As for this clone: Antigen: not known.

This chain joins TRBV5-4 and TRBJ2-1, with 13 bases matching TRBD2. This sequence originates from a human donor who received a combined kidney and bone marrow transplant. This material consisted of CD4+ T cells from blood, taken before the transplant. CDR3 residues: CASRAGTSGTSSYNEQFF. DNA for the CDR3: TGTGCCAGCAGGGCTGGGACTAGCGGGACGAGCTCCTACAATGAGCAGTTCTTC.